The subject of this entry is one T cell receptor beta chain. Its antigen remains unknown. Together with a sample-barcoded 5' primer, a J-beta primer mix was included in a second PCR lasting 7 to 11 cycles. TCRdb reanalysed the 5' RACE reads using MiXCR and keeps one entry per CDR3 protein. The repertoire holds about 1 million distinct CDR3 sequences, approximately 26% seen once, with around 0.7% in the top ten. The data originate from a study of blood T cells in healthy people across ages. In germline, CDR1 is SGHAT, CDR2 FQNNGV. The CDR3 contains 12 residues. V was clipped by 3 bases and J by 9 bases, with 8 bases between them. Study-level results: It was held that the diversity estimates obtained from one million T cells were underestimates.

The sample was also reused in another study, on T cells of mothers and their children. This second report adds: Related mother-child pairs showed slightly, non-significantly higher overlap than unrelated pairs.

The sequence was collected from a girl aged 2 to 9 in good health. The specimen sequenced was blood. The chain combines TRBV11-2 with TRBJ2-2, with D unresolved. CDR3 nucleotides: TGTGCCAGCAGCTTCGGTAACCGGGAGCTGTTTTTT. This gives the protein CASSFGNRELFF.